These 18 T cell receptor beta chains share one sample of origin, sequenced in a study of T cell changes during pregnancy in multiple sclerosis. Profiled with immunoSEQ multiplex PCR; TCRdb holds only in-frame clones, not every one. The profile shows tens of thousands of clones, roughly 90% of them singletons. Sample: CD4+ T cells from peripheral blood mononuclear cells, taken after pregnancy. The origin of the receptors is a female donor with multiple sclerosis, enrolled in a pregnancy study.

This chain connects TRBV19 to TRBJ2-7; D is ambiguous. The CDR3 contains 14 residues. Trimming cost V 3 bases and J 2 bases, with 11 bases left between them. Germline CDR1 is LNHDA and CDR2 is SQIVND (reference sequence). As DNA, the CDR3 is TGTGCCAGTAGTATCGAAATTGCGACCTACGAGCAGTACTTC. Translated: CASSIEIATYEQYF.

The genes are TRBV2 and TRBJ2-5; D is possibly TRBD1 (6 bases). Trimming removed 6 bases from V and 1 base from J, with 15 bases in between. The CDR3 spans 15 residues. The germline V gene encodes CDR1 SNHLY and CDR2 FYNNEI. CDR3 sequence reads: CASRGQPSIQETQYF. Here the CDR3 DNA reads TGTGCCAGCAGGGGACAACCGAGCATCCAAGAGACCCAGTACTTC.

CDR3 protein: CASRTSGRTYEQYF. The CDR3 region has the DNA TGTGCCAGCAGAACTAGCGGGAGAACCTACGAGCAGTACTTC. The rearrangement joins TRBV6-5 to TRBJ2-7; 11 bases fit TRBD2. Germline CDR1 reads MNHEY; CDR2 reads SVGAGI. This CDR3 has 14 amino acids. With V trimmed by 6 bases and J by 2 bases, 3 bases remained unmatched.

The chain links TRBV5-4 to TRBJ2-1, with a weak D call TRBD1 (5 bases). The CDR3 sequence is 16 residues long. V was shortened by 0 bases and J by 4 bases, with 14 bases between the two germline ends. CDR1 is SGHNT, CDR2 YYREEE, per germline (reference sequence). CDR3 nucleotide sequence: TGTGCCAGCAGCTTGGTGGGTCTGGACAAATACAATGAGCAGTTCTTC. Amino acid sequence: CASSLVGLDKYNEQFF. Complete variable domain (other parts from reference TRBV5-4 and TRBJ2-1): ETGVTQSPTHLIKTRGQQVTLRCSSQSGHNTVSWYQQALGQGPQFIFQYYREEENGRGNFPPRFSGLQFPNYSSELNVNALELDDSALYLCASSLVGLDKYNEQFFGPGTRLTVL.

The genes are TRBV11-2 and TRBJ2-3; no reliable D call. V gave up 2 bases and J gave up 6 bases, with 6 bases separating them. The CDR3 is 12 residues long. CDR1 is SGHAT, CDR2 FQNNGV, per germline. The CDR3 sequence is CASSLSRDTQYF. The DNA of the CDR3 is TGTGCCAGCAGCTTAAGCAGGGATACGCAGTATTTT. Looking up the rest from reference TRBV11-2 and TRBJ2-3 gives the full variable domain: EAGVAQSPRYKIIEKRQSVAFWCNPISGHATLYWYQQILGQGPKLLIQFQNNGVVDDSQLPKDRFSAERLKGVDSTLKIQPAKLEDSAVYLCASSLSRDTQYFGPGTRLTVL.

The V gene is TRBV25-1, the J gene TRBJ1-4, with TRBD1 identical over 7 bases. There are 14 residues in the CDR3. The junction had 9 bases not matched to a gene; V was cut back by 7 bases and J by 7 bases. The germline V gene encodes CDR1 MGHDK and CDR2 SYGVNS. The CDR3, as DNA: TGTGCCAGCACCAAGACAGGGCGCGGTGAAAAACTGTTTTTT. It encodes CASTKTGRGEKLFF.

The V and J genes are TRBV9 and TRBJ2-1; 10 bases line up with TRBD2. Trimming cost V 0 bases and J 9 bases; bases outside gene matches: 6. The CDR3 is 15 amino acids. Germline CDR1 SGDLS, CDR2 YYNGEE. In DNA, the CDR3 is TGTGCCAGCAGCGTAGAGGCAGCGGGAGGGCTTGAGCAGTTCTTC. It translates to CASSVEAAGGLEQFF.

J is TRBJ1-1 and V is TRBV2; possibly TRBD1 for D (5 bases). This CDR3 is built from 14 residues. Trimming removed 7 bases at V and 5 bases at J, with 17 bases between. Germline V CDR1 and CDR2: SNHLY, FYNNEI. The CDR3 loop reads CASNRDSLGTEAFF. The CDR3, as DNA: TGTGCCAGCAACCGAGACAGTCTGGGGACTGAAGCTTTCTTT.

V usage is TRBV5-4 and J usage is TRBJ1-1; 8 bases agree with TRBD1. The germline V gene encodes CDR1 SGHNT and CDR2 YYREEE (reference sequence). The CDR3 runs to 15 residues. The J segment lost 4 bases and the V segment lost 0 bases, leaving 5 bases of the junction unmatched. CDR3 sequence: CASSLAQGARTEAFF. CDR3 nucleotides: TGTGCCAGCAGCTTGGCTCAGGGGGCGCGCACTGAAGCTTTCTTT.

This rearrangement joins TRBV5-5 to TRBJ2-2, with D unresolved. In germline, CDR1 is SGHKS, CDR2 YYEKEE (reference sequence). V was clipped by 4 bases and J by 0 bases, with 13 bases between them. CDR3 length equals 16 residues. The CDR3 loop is CASSRQVDPNTGELFF. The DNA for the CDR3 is TGTGCCAGCAGCCGTCAAGTAGATCCGAACACCGGGGAGCTGTTTTTT.

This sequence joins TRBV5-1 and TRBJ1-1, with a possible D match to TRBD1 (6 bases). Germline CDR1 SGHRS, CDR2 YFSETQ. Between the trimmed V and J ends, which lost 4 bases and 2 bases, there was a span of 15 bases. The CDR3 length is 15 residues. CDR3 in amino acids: CASSPYWGGNTEAFF. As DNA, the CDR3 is TGCGCCAGCAGCCCGTACTGGGGGGGCAACACTGAAGCTTTCTTT.

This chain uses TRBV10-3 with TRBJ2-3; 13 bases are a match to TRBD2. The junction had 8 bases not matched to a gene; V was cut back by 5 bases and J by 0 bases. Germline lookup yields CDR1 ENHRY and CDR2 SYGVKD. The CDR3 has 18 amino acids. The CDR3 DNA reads TGTGCCATCAGTTTGGGACTAGCGGGAAGTTCTAGCACAGATACGCAGTATTTT. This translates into CAISLGLAGSSSTDTQYF.

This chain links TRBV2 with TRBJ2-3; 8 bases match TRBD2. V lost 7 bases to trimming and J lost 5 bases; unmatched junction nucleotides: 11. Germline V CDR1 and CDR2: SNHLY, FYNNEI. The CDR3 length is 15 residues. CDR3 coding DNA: TGTGCCAGCACCCGAGGGGGACTAGTAGAAGATACGCAGTATTTT. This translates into CASTRGGLVEDTQYF.

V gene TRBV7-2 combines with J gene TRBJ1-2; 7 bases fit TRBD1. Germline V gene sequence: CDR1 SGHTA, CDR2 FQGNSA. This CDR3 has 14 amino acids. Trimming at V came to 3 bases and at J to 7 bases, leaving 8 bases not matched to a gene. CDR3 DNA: TGTGCCAGCAGCTTTTATACAGGGGAGGCTGGCTACACCTTC. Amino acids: CASSFYTGEAGYTF.

DNA for the CDR3: TGTGCCATCAGGACAGGGGCGGGGGCCAATGAGCAGTTCTTC. Protein product: CAIRTGAGANEQFF. The gene calls are TRBV10-3 and TRBJ2-1; perhaps TRBD1 as D (8 bases). Germline V gene data show CDR1 as ENHRY and CDR2 as SYGVKD. This CDR3 spans 14 amino acids. V gave up 6 bases and J gave up 6 bases, with 15 bases separating them.

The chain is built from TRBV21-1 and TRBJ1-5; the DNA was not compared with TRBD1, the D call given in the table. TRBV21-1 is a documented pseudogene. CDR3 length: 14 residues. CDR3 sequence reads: CASSAIQGTQPQHF. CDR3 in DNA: TGTGCCAGCAGTGCTATACAGGGGACTCAGCCCCAGCATTTT.

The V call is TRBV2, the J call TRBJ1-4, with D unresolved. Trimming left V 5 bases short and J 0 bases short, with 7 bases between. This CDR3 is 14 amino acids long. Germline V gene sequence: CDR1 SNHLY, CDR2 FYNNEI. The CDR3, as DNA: TGTGCCAGCAGTCCCGGGACAACTAATGAAAAACTGTTTTTT. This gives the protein CASSPGTTNEKLFF.

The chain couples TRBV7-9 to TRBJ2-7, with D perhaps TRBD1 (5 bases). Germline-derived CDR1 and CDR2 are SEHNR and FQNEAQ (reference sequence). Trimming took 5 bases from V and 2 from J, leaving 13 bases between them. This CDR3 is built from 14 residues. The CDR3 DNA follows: TGTGCCAGCAGCCCCACAGGAACTGCCTACGAGCAGTACTTC. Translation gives CASSPTGTAYEQYF. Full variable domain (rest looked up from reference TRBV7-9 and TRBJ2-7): DTGVSQNPRHKITKRGQNVTFRCDPISEHNRLYWYRQTLGQGPEFLTYFQNEAQLEKSRLLSDRFSAERPKGSFSTLEIQRTEQGDSAMYLCASSPTGTAYEQYFGPGTRLTVT.